This T cell receptor (beta chain) was captured in a study of blood T cell repertoires in COVID-19 (dated by TCRdb to between 2020 and 2021). At the level of the whole study: The collaborator samples originated in the United States, Italy and Spain and spanned the acute and convalescent phases of COVID-19. Subjects who had been exposed to COVID-19, were actively infected with it, or had recovered from it provided the deeply sampled blood TCRbeta repertoires that made up the dataset. Samples were obtained from the ongoing ImmuneRACE study (first 160 participants) and from about 1,300 subjects provided by 6 global collaborators. The material from the prospective study consisted of cDNA or gDNA derived from T cells, B-cell-depleted T cells, or PBMCs. Nearly every sample came with metadata listing a de-identified subject ID, COVID-19 status, age in years and sex. The repertoires were made available in a free public database intended to serve as a resource for research on the immune response to SARS-CoV-2. Where HLA class I and class II types were available, the types were taken from metadata supplied by the sample provider, not from assay-based typing.

The full study reports these points: The amount of clinical and demographic metadata varied by source and participant and was provided uncurated.

V was cut back by 6 bases and J by 2 bases, leaving a gap of 15 bases between them. From the germline V gene, CDR1 is KGHSH and CDR2 is LQKENI. The CDR3, cysteine through phenylalanine, is 15 amino acids long. CDR3 DNA is the only sequence kept; it has 45 bases, read in frame from the first base. To note about this clone: Its antigen is unknown. The record has no base qualities; no much larger clone is one base away.

Participants in the prospective study were enrolled through a virtual design, were aged roughly 18 to 95 years, and lived in some 24 United States geographic areas. To assign participants to cohorts, the prospective study relied on clinical history that participants themselves reported in a screening survey and a study questionnaire. For ImmuneRACE Cohort 3, a participant was defined as recovered based on two consecutive negative NP/OP PCR tests, clearance by a healthcare professional, or resolution of symptoms. In the prospective study, whole blood, serum and a nasopharyngeal or oropharyngeal swab were collected from each participant by mobile phlebotomists. Prospective study participants could optionally give additional blood draws and questionnaires over an approximately 2-month period. Before DNA extraction, prospective study blood samples were shipped either frozen or at room temperature.

The immunoSEQ Assay, a bias-controlled multiplex PCR, was used to amplify TCRbeta CDR3 regions from genomic DNA. The authors' pipeline ran thus. Nucleated cell counts per sample were estimated from amplification of reference gene primers within the assay. To quantify the absolute abundance of each unique TCRbeta CDR3 rearrangement, sequence reads were collapsed and filtered. For each sample, productive Simpson clonality was calculated by taking the square root of Simpson's diversity index across productive rearrangements. The table comes from immuneACCESS by way of TCRdb, which keeps in-frame sequences with V and J called. Part of the clones is missing from these tables; in studies checked, under half for an unresolved V gene and the rest for unknown reasons. D and trimming come from the DNA, and the V and J calls and clone size come from that table. For this sample the table gives more than 110,000 clones, of which 86% were detected only once. The ten top clones hold more than 3.5% of the sample.

The chain employs TRBV18 and TRBJ2-3, and TRBD2 may be the D gene, going by 5 matching bases. The sample taken for sequencing was PBMCs or T cells enriched from blood (not recorded which). This clonotype was sampled from a man between 50 and 59 years old who had recovered from COVID-19. The nucleotide sequence is given as TGTGCCAGCTCCCTTAGCGCTCATCCCACAGATACGCAGTATTTT. This encodes CASSLSAHPTDTQYF.